This TCR beta chain was obtained from a study of shared clonotypes between healthy human individuals. Overall study context: The study used three CD4 naive, three CD4 memory, two CD8 naive and one CD8 memory plate per donor.

Trimming cost V 2 bases and J 4 bases, with 9 bases left between them. CDR1 and CDR2 (germline): MGHRA, YSYEKL. The CDR3 is 13 residues long. Across several immunoSEQ plates, the genomic DNA of each subset was split evenly. In the study's own analysis: Filtering differed since immunoSEQ provided only junctions, with no quality scores. Method: immunoSEQ multiplex PCR; TCRdb's copy keeps in-frame clones and lacks some. V, J and clone size reflect that table, while D and trimming were determined from the DNA. The sample has about 2 million clones, 85% to 95% seen once; the top ten hold approximately 1.2%. Naive CD8 cells were CD45RO-negative, positively selected for CCR7, excluding terminally differentiated effector memory CD45RA+ cells.

The material sequenced was naive CD8+ T cells sorted from blood. This chain uses TRBV4-1 with TRBJ2-7, with a possible D match to TRBD1 (6 bases). The TCR sequence derives from a man between 18 and 35 years old in good health. The CDR3 loop is CASSQHTGYEQYF. The CDR3 bases are TGCGCCAGCAGCCAACATACAGGGTACGAGCAGTACTTC.